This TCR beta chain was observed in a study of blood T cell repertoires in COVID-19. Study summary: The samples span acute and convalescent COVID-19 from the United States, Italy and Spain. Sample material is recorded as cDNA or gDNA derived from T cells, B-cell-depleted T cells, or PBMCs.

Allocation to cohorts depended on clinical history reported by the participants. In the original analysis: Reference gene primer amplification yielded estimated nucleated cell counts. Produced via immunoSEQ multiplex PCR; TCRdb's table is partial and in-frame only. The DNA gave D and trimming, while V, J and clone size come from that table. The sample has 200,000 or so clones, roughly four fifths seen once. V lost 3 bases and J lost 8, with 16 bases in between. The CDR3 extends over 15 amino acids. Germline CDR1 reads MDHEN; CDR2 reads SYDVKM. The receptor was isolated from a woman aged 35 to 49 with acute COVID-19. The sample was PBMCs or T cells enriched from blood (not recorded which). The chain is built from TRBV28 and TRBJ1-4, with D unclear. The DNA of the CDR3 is TGTGCCAGCAGTTTTCTCTCCGGGTCTGGCGAAAAACTGTTTTTT. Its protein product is CASSFLSGSGEKLFF.